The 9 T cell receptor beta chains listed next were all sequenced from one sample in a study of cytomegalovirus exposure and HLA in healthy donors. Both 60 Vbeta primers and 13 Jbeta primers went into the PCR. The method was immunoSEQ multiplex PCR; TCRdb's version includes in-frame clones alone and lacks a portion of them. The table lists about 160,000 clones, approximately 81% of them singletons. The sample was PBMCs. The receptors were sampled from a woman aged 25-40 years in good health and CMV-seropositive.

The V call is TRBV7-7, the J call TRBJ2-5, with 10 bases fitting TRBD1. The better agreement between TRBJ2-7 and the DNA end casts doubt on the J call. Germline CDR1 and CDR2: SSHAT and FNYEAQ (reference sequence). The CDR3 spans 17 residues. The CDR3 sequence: CASSLAPIGTGAYEQYF. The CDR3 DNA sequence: TGTGCCAGCAGCTTAGCGCCGATAGGGACAGGGGCCTACGAGCAGTACTTC.

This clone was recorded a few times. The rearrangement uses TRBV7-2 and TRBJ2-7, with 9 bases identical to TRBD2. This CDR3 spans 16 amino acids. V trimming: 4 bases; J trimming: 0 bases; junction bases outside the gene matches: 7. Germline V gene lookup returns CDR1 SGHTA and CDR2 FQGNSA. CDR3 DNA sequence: TGTGCCAGCAGCTACCGGAGCGGGGGGTTCTCCTACGAGCAGTACTTC. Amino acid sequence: CASSYRSGGFSYEQYF.

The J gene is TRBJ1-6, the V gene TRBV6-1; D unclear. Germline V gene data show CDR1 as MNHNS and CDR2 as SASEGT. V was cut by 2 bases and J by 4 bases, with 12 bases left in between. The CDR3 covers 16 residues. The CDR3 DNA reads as TGTGCCAGCAGTGAATTTAGGAGCAATTATAATTCACCCCTCCACTTT. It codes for CASSEFRSNYNSPLHF.

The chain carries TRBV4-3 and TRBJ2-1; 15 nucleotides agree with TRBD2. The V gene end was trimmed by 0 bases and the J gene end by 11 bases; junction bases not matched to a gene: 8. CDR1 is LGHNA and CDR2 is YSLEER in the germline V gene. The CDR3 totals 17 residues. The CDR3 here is CASSQDRTSGGAIKQFF. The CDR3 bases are TGCGCCAGCAGCCAAGATAGGACTAGCGGGGGGGCCATTAAGCAGTTCTTC.

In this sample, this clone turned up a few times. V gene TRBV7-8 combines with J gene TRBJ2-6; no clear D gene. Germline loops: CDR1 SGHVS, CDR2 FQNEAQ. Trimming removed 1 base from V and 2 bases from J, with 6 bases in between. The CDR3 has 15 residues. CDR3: CASSLVQTGANVLTF. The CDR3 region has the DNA TGTGCCAGCAGCTTAGTACAAACTGGGGCCAACGTCCTGACTTTC.

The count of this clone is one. CDR3 amino acids: CASSQDSGTPGNTIYF. CDR3 sequence (DNA): TGTGCCAGCAGCCAAGATTCCGGGACACCTGGAAACACCATATATTTT. The chain joins TRBV4-2 to TRBJ1-3; maybe TRBD1 (6 bases). This CDR3 is 16 amino acids long. V lost 0 bases and J 2 bases, leaving 11 bases between the germline ends. Germline CDR1 and CDR2: LGHNA and YNFKEQ.

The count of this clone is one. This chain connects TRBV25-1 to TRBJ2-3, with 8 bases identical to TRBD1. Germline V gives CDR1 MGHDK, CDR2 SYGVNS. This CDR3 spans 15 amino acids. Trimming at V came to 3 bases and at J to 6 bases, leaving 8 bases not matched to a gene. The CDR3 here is CASSDHRGRSDTQYF. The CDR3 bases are TGTGCCAGCAGTGACCACAGGGGGAGATCGGATACGCAGTATTTT. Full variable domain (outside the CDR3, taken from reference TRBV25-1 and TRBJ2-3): EADIYQTPRYLVIGTGKKITLECSQTMGHDKMYWYQQDPGMELHLIHYSYGVNSTEKGDLSSESTVSRIRTEHFPLTLESARPSHTSQYLCASSDHRGRSDTQYFGPGTRLTVL.

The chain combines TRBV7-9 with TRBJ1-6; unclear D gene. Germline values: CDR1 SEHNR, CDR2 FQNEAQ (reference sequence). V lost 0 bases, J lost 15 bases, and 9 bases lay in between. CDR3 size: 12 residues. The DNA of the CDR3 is TGTGCCAGCAGCTTAGCGAGCAGGTTCCTCCACTTT. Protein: CASSLASRFLHF.

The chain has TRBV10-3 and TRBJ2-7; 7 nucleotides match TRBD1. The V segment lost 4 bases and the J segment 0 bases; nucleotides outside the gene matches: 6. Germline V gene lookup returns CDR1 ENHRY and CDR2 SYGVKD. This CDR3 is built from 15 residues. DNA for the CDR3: TGTGCCATCAGTGGTGATAGGGACAGCTCCTACGAGCAGTACTTC. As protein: CAISGDRDSSYEQYF.